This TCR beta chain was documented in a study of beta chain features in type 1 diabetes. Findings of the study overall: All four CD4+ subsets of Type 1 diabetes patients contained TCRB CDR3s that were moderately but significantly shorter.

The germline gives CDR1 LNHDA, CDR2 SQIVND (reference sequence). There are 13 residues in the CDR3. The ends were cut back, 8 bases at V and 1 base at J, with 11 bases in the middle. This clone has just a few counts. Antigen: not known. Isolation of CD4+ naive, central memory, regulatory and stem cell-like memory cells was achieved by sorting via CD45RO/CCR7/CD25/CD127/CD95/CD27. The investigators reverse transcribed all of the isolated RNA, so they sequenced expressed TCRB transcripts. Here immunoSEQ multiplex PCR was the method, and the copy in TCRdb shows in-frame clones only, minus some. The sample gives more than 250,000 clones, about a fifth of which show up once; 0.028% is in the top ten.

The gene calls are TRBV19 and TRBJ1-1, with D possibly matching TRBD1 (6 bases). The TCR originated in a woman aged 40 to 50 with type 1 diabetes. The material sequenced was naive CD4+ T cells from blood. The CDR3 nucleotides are TGTGCCAGTGTGGACAGCCCGAACACTGAAGCTTTCTTT. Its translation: CASVDSPNTEAFF.